This record looks at one T cell receptor beta chain sequence and its context. The antigen remains unidentified. The study ran its PCR with 60 Vbeta and 13 Jbeta primers. Generated by immunoSEQ multiplex PCR, the TCRdb table keeps only in-frame clones and is missing some. Counted here are 110,000 to 150,000 clones, roughly 80% occurring once; the ten biggest clones make up just under 1%. The length of the CDR3 is 14 residues. These data come from a study of cytomegalovirus exposure and HLA in healthy donors. Study-wide points: Generally TCR sequences proved uncommon, though certain public TCRs appeared in numerous donors. Reports indicate that TCR beta sequences accurately predicted the HLA-A and HLA-B alleles of most subjects. Later analysis associated a missense DCLRE1C variant with TCR beta V- and J-gene trimming. Researchers left out some V segments, among them TRBV6-2 and TRBV6-3, as indistinguishable.

V gene TRBV21-1 combines with J gene TRBJ2-2; TRBD2 is the table's D call, not checked against the DNA. TRBV21-1 is annotated as a pseudogene. The receptor comes from a man between 18 and 29 years old in good health and CMV-seronegative. The material sequenced was PBMCs. This CDR3 is CASSRRCNTGELFF. DNA of the CDR3: TGTGCCAGCTCGAGGAGGTGTAACACCGGGGAGCTGTTTTTT.